This T cell receptor beta chain is from a study of cytotoxic CD8 clonotypes in ibrutinib-treated CLL. This table comes from immunoSEQ multiplex PCR, and its TCRdb copy is limited to in-frame clones, with some not included. In the table there are 150,000 to 200,000 clones, roughly 80% of which are singletons. Trimming took 0 bases from V and 2 from J, leaving 8 bases between them. CDR3 length: 14 amino acids. Germline V lookup: CDR1 MNHNS, CDR2 SASEGT. The genes are TRBV6-1 and TRBJ2-7, with unresolved D. The receptor was isolated from a human donor with chronic lymphocytic leukemia. Sample: PBMCs, taken after 24 months of ibrutinib treatment. This chain's CDR3 is CASSEALNAYEQYF. The CDR3 bases are TGTGCCAGCAGTGAAGCGCTGAATGCCTACGAGCAGTACTTC.